One and the same sample provided the 13 T cell receptor beta chains below, sequenced in a study of vaccination and CD4 T cells after COVID-19 (dated by TCRdb to between 2021 and 2024). The library came from PCR. The listed sequencing device is Illumina iSeq 100. DNA from cultured CD4+ T cells underwent TCR sequencing with the Oncomine TCR Beta short-read assay at the Johns Hopkins FTIC core. The public reads were reanalyzed by TCRdb: fastp trimming at Q25, MiXCR alignment, in-frame beta chains only. Identical CDR3 proteins give one entry, which carries the most common genes and DNA. The sample data list 3,300 or so distinct CDR3 sequences, and about a third of these were observed just once. Of the sample, over 25% is held by the ten largest clones. Their target antigens are unknown. The sample's treatment or condition label, in plain terms: roughly 11-day PBMC culture with coronavirus spike peptide pools or control peptides (ViraFEST assay).

The sequenced sample consisted of CD4+ T cells from blood, cultured in vitro. All receptors come from a human donor who had recovered from COVID-19.

This clonotype ranks as hyperexpanded (1% or more). V is TRBV27 and J is TRBJ2-2; D ambiguous. Germline-derived CDR1 and CDR2 are MNHEY and SMNVEV (reference sequence). V shed 6 bases and J shed 5 bases, with 16 bases lying between them. There are 15 residues in the CDR3. CDR3 sequence: CASRLKPRSTGELFF. The CDR3, as DNA: TGTGCCAGCAGGTTGAAGCCCCGGAGTACCGGGGAGCTGTTTTTT.

V is TRBV18 and J is TRBJ1-1; D ambiguous. The CDR3 is made up of 14 amino acids. CDR1 is KGHSH, CDR2 LQKENI, per germline. The V end was cut by 3 bases, the J end by 1 base, with 9 bases between. DNA of the CDR3: TGTGCCAGCTCACCTGGCTCAGGGAACACTGAAGCTTTCTTT. This translates into CASSPGSGNTEAFF.

V usage is TRBV7-2 and J usage is TRBJ1-5; 8 bases match TRBD1. J gave up 7 bases and V 3 bases, and 2 bases lay outside the gene matches. The CDR3 spans 13 residues. Germline V gives CDR1 SGHTA, CDR2 FQGNSA. The DNA of the CDR3 is TGTGCCAGCAGCTTTGACAGGGGCCAGCCCCAGCATTTT. It codes for CASSFDRGQPQHF.

The rearrangement links TRBV12-3 or TRBV12-4 to TRBJ1-2; D is uncertain. The V end was cut by 4 bases, the J end by 5 bases, with 5 bases between. This CDR3 spans 11 amino acids. The CDR3 loop is CASSSRYGYTF. Written as DNA, the CDR3 is TGTGCCAGCAGTTCGAGGTATGGCTACACCTTC.

This clonotype qualifies as hyperexpanded (1% or more). V usage is TRBV20-1 and J usage is TRBJ2-5; D is undetermined. CDR3 size: 13 residues. Trimming pared 1 base from V and 0 bases from J, leaving 6 bases between. CDR1 is DFQATT and CDR2 is SNEGSKA in the germline V gene (reference sequence). CDR3 sequence: CSARAADQETQYF. The CDR3 nucleotides are TGCAGTGCTAGAGCTGCGGACCAAGAGACCCAGTACTTC.

This clonotype has a handful of counts. V gene TRBV20-1 combines with J gene TRBJ1-4; the D gene is possibly TRBD1 (6 bases). The germline V gene encodes CDR1 DFQATT and CDR2 SNEGSKA (reference sequence). CDR3 length: 10 residues. Trimming shortened V by 5 bases and J by 8 bases, and 6 bases separated the two germline ends. The CDR3 region has the DNA TGCAGTGCTGGACAGGAAAAACTGTTTTTT. Its translation is CSAGQEKLFF.

V gene TRBV19 combines with J gene TRBJ1-6; D is possibly TRBD1 (5 bases). V was pared by 5 bases and J by 7 bases, with 9 bases between. This CDR3 has 13 residues. Germline V gives CDR1 LNHDA, CDR2 SQIVND (reference sequence). The CDR3 DNA follows: TGTGCCAGTAGTGAGACAGTGAATTCACCCCTCCACTTT. It encodes CASSETVNSPLHF.

V is TRBV18 and J is TRBJ1-2; D is unclear. Between the trimmed V and J ends, which lost 2 bases and 7 bases, there was a span of 14 bases. This CDR3 is built from 14 residues. CDR1 KGHSH and CDR2 LQKENI come from the germline V gene. CDR3 sequence reads: CASSPNSQHSGYTF. CDR3 nucleotides: TGTGCCAGCTCACCAAATTCACAGCACTCTGGCTACACCTTC.

This clonotype was counted only a few times. This chain uses TRBV4-2 with TRBJ2-7; tentatively, D is TRBD2 (6 bases). The germline gives CDR1 LGHNA, CDR2 YNFKEQ. The CDR3 runs to 15 residues. Trimming took off 0 bases at V and 0 bases at J, with 9 bases between the two ends. The CDR3 coding sequence is TGTGCCAGCAGCCAAGATTTCGGGGGCTCCTACGAGCAGTACTTC. Translated, it gives CASSQDFGGSYEQYF.

By share of the sample, this clonotype is large. V gene TRBV12-5 combines with J gene TRBJ1-1, with D unclear. The CDR3 has 13 amino acids. Trimming stripped 0 bases from V and 3 bases from J, with 5 bases between. Looked up from germline, CDR1 is LGHNT and CDR2 is FRNRAP. The CDR3 spells CASGLVGYTEAFF. The CDR3, as DNA: TGTGCTAGTGGTTTGGTGGGATACACTGAAGCTTTCTTT.

By share of the sample, this clonotype is large. J is TRBJ1-4 and V is TRBV20-1; the D gene is possibly TRBD1 (5 bases). The germline V gene encodes CDR1 DFQATT and CDR2 SNEGSKA (reference sequence). The germline V and J ends were trimmed by 1 base and 10 bases, with 10 bases remaining between them. The CDR3 loop spans 12 amino acids. The CDR3 DNA reads as TGCAGTGCTAGAGGGGGCCCCGGAAAACTGTTTTTT. It encodes CSARGGPGKLFF.

This chain connects TRBV12-3 or TRBV12-4 to TRBJ2-3, with D maybe TRBD1 (5 bases). The CDR3 has 15 amino acids. The ends were cut back, 6 bases at V and 5 bases at J, with 18 bases in the middle. CDR3 sequence: CASSWGRTTQDTQYF. Here the CDR3 DNA reads TGTGCCAGCAGCTGGGGCCGGACGACTCAAGATACGCAGTATTTT.

The chain employs TRBV5-1 and TRBJ1-2; perhaps TRBD1 as D (5 bases). This CDR3 has 14 residues. Trimming cost V 0 bases and J 2 bases, with 8 bases left between them. The germline CDR1 and CDR2 sequences are SGHRS and YFSETQ. The CDR3 DNA reads TGCGCCAGCAGCTTGGGACAGCAAAACTATGGCTACACCTTC. It specifies CASSLGQQNYGYTF.